This T cell receptor (beta chain) is from a study of cytomegalovirus exposure and HLA in healthy donors. A note on this clone: The target antigen is unknown.

PCR used 60 Vbeta primers and 13 Jbeta primers. Using immunoSEQ multiplex PCR, the repertoire was profiled, and TCRdb retains in-frame clones only, with some absent. Of about 230,000 clones in the sample, around 80% were seen once. General observations from the study: A previous analysis found most TCR beta V segments productive roughly 87% or roughly 30% of the time.

The V and J ends lost 4 bases and 0 bases, in that order; junction bases with no gene match: 7. The CDR3 length is 17 residues. Per germline, CDR1 SNHLY and CDR2 FYNNEI. The chain carries TRBV2 and TRBJ2-3, with 10 bases aligning to TRBD2. This TCR was sampled from a woman in her sixties or seventies in good health and CMV-seropositive. The sample taken for sequencing was PBMCs. CDR3 nucleotides: TGTGCCAGCAGTGTCTCCGCTAGCGGGGGAAGCACAGATACGCAGTATTTT. This encodes CASSVSASGGSTDTQYF.